Listed here is a single T cell receptor beta chain. This specimen comes from a study of blood T cell repertoires in COVID-19. Study background: Acute and convalescent COVID-19 samples came from the United States, Italy and Spain. In each case, the material was cDNA or gDNA derived from T cells, B-cell-depleted T cells, or PBMCs.

Per the original data handling: It was from reference gene primer amplification that nucleated cell counts were estimated. This table comes from immunoSEQ multiplex PCR, and its TCRdb copy is limited to in-frame clones, with some not included. From that table come the V and J calls and clone size; the DNA was used to work out D and trimming. The sample consists of over 400,000 clones, 80% to 90% of them appearing once. The CDR3 has 15 residues. Per the germline V gene, CDR1 is MNHEY and CDR2 is SMNVEV (reference sequence). V lost 6 bases and J lost 0, with 12 bases in between. The chain joins TRBV27 to TRBJ2-1; D may be TRBD1 (6 bases). This sequence was found in a young woman with active or convalescent COVID-19. Sequenced material: peripheral blood. The chain's CDR3 is CASRTRQDSYNEQFF. CDR3 in DNA: TGTGCCAGCAGAACTAGACAGGACTCCTACAATGAGCAGTTCTTC.